The present entry profiles one T cell receptor beta chain with its context. The V gene lost 1 base and the J gene lost 9 bases, with 13 bases spanning the gap. This CDR3 has 14 amino acids. From germline, CDR1 is SQVTM and CDR2 ANQGSEA. The sample originates from a study of blood T cell repertoires in COVID-19. Turning to the study itself: Samples representing acute and convalescent COVID-19 were sourced from the United States, Italy and Spain.

Assay used: immunoSEQ multiplex PCR; TCRdb lists only in-frame clones, some missing. The sample lists approximately 440,000 clones, around 88% occurring once. Patients from Seattle were sampled longitudinally, starting during active infection. The source is a woman aged 45-65 years with COVID-19, enrolled during active disease. The V gene is TRBV29-1, the J gene TRBJ1-6; D is unclear. The sequencing input was peripheral blood. CDR3 region: CSVEGGLGGSPLHF. The CDR3 bases are TGCAGCGTTGAAGGAGGCTTAGGAGGTTCACCCCTCCACTTT.